The text below deals with one T cell receptor (beta chain). Its cognate antigen is unknown. TCRdb called the 5' RACE reads again in MiXCR, with one record for every CDR3 protein. The sample shows under 900,000 distinct CDR3 sequences, around an eighth of them seen only once. The entry originates in a study of identical twins. Regarding the study as a whole: Its conclusions, products of cross-sectional statistical analysis, did not come from following the same donors.

This CDR3 contains 16 residues. V was cut by 2 bases and J by 8 bases, with 19 bases left in between. The same specimen was also included in a second study, on yellow fever vaccine responses in identical twins.

Sequencing was carried out using PBMCs. The gene calls are TRBV12-3 or TRBV12-4 and TRBJ2-1; D is possibly TRBD1 or TRBD2 (5 bases each). The sequence was obtained from a woman between 18 and 29 years old in good health. CDR3 protein: CASSLQGRDHRDEQFF. DNA of the CDR3: TGTGCCAGCAGTTTACAGGGCCGGGACCATCGGGATGAGCAGTTCTTC.